What follows are 24 T cell receptor beta chains derived from one specimen sequenced in a study of T cell repertoires in cytomegalovirus infection. TCRdb re-analysed the reads in MiXCR, keeping a single row per CDR3 protein. In the table there are around 200,000 distinct CDR3 sequences, about 18% of which are singletons. Sequencing input: CD8+ T cells from PBMCs. The receptor source for this set is a human donor in good health (CMV status not recorded). Some clones in this sample may be carry-over from other donors' samples.

In its sample, this clonotype was seen a few times. The chain combines TRBV7-2 with TRBJ2-3; 12 nucleotides align to TRBD2. In germline, CDR1 is SGHTA, CDR2 FQGNSA. The V segment lost 5 bases and the J segment 3 bases; nucleotides outside the gene matches: 9. The CDR3 runs 17 residues. This CDR3 reads CASSVRLAGEPTDTQYF. In nucleotides, the CDR3 is TGTGCCAGCAGCGTACGACTAGCGGGGGAACCTACAGATACGCAGTATTTT.

This clonotype was picked up a small number of times. The rearrangement uses TRBV11-1 and TRBJ2-4, with D possibly being TRBD1 or TRBD2 (5 bases each). Per the germline V gene, CDR1 is SGHAT and CDR2 is FQDESV (reference sequence). V dropped 4 bases and J dropped 1 base, with 11 bases sitting between them. The CDR3 is 15 residues long. The CDR3 here is CASSSTEGAKNIQYF. The CDR3 DNA reads TGTGCCAGCAGCTCCACCGAGGGGGCCAAAAACATTCAGTACTTC.

The chain combines TRBV27 with TRBJ2-1, with 7 bases identical to TRBD1. Losses at the gene ends were 7 bases for V and 4 bases for J; bases not matched to a gene: 7. In germline, CDR1 is MNHEY, CDR2 SMNVEV (reference sequence). This CDR3 comprises 14 residues. CDR3 residues: CASTRQGKYNEQFF. CDR3 DNA: TGTGCCAGCACCCGACAGGGAAAGTACAATGAGCAGTTCTTC.

The chain joins TRBV11-2 to TRBJ1-6; no reliable D call. This CDR3 has 14 residues. V shed 5 bases and J shed 5 bases, with 10 bases lying between them. Germline lookup yields CDR1 SGHAT and CDR2 FQNNGV. The CDR3 protein is CASSRAGNNSPLHF. The DNA of the CDR3 is TGTGCCAGCAGCCGGGCGGGGAATAATTCACCCCTCCACTTT.

This chain uses TRBV7-9 with TRBJ1-1, with a tentative D call TRBD1 (6 bases). The ends were cut back, 5 bases at V and 2 bases at J, with 12 bases in the middle. The CDR3 has 14 residues. Germline V lookup: CDR1 SEHNR, CDR2 FQNEAQ (reference sequence). CDR3 sequence: CASSHNRVNTEAFF. The CDR3 DNA reads TGTGCCAGCAGCCACAACAGGGTAAACACTGAAGCTTTCTTT.

V is TRBV28 and J is TRBJ2-7; 9 bases map to TRBD1. This CDR3 has 16 amino acids. CDR1 is MDHEN and CDR2 is SYDVKM in the germline V gene. V was pared by 4 bases and J by 4 bases, with 11 bases of the junction left unmatched. CDR3 in amino acids: CASSCFRTGDKYEQYF. CDR3 DNA: TGTGCCAGCAGTTGTTTTAGGACAGGGGATAAGTACGAGCAGTACTTC. The full variable domain, its missing parts supplied by reference TRBV28 and TRBJ2-7, is DVKVTQSSRYLVKRTGEKVFLECVQDMDHENMFWYRQDPGLGLRLIYFSYDVKMKEKGDIPEGYSVSREKKERFSLILESASTNQTSMYLCASSCFRTGDKYEQYFGPGTRLTVT.

The chain carries TRBV7-2 and TRBJ2-7; 12 bases map to TRBD2. The CDR3 loop spans 15 amino acids. The junction had 5 bases not matched to a gene; V was cut back by 5 bases and J by 3 bases. The germline V gene encodes CDR1 SGHTA and CDR2 FQGNSA. The chain's CDR3 is CASSLKTSGGYEQYF. CDR3 bases: TGTGCCAGCAGCCTTAAGACTAGCGGGGGCTACGAGCAGTACTTC. Using reference TRBV7-2 and TRBJ2-7 for the parts outside the CDR3, the full variable domain is GAGVSQSPSNKVTEKGKDVELRCDPISGHTALYWYRQSLGQGLEFLIYFQGNSAPDKSGLPSDRFSAERTGGSVSTLTIQRTQQEDSAVYLCASSLKTSGGYEQYFGPGTRLTVT.

This clonotype appeared a few times. The genes are TRBV7-9 and TRBJ1-2; D is perhaps TRBD1 (5 bases). Germline CDR1 SEHNR, CDR2 FQNEAQ (reference sequence). V lost 1 base and J lost 4, with 10 bases in between. The length of the CDR3 is 14 residues. CDR3 DNA sequence: TGTGCCAGCAGCTTAGTCGGGGCCAGCTATGGCTACACCTTC. Amino acids: CASSLVGASYGYTF.

In this sample, this clonotype turned up a few times. The chain employs TRBV7-6 and TRBJ2-7; 8 nucleotides match TRBD1. The V segment lost 1 base and the J segment 0 bases; nucleotides outside the gene matches: 2. The CDR3 is 15 amino acids. In germline, CDR1 is SGHVS, CDR2 FNYEAQ. The CDR3 DNA reads as TGTGCCAGCAGCTTAGAGACAGGGGTCTCCTACGAGCAGTACTTC. Its protein is CASSLETGVSYEQYF.

This clonotype has more than one count but fewer than ten. This sequence joins TRBV6-2 or TRBV6-3 and TRBJ2-1; no reliable D call. Germline CDR1 is MNHEY and CDR2 is SVGEGT. The V and J ends lost 5 bases and 8 bases respectively, with 25 bases between them. The length of the CDR3 is 17 residues. The CDR3 sequence is CASSKTPAVPSDDEQFF. CDR3 sequence (DNA): TGTGCCAGCAGTAAAACCCCAGCAGTTCCTTCTGACGATGAGCAGTTCTTC.

In its sample, this clonotype was seen a few times. The CDR3: CASSAGVVYEQYF. Here the CDR3 DNA reads TGTGCCAGCAGCGCAGGGGTGGTCTACGAGCAGTACTTC. The V call is TRBV6-1, the J call TRBJ2-7, with D perhaps TRBD1 (6 bases). Germline values: CDR1 MNHNS, CDR2 SASEGT. V lost 6 bases and J 3 bases, leaving 12 bases between the germline ends. The CDR3 sequence is 13 residues long.

In DNA, the CDR3 is TGTGCCAGCAGTCCTCGACTTTCTTTCGACTCCTACGAGCAGTACTTC. Protein sequence: CASSPRLSFDSYEQYF. The genes are TRBV28 and TRBJ2-7; D gene ambiguous. Germline CDR1 is MDHEN and CDR2 is SYDVKM. The CDR3 is made up of 16 amino acids. Trimming stripped 5 bases from V and 0 bases from J, with 17 bases between. The variable domain in full, completed from reference TRBV28 and TRBJ2-7, reads DVKVTQSSRYLVKRTGEKVFLECVQDMDHENMFWYRQDPGLGLRLIYFSYDVKMKEKGDIPEGYSVSREKKERFSLILESASTNQTSMYLCASSPRLSFDSYEQYFGPGTRLTVT.

This clonotype was observed a few times. The rearrangement links TRBV6-5 to TRBJ2-1, with 7 bases aligning to TRBD2. This CDR3 contains 15 residues. V lost 10 bases and J lost 4; bases outside the gene matches: 13. Germline CDR1 MNHEY, CDR2 SVGAGI. CDR3 nucleotides: TGTGCCATCTCGAGAGCGGGGCCACATTACAATGAGCAGTTCTTC. This gives the protein CAISRAGPHYNEQFF.

This clonotype was counted once. The chain recombines TRBV9 with TRBJ2-2; 9 bases align to TRBD2. This CDR3 contains 17 residues. CDR1 and CDR2 from the germline V gene are SGDLS and YYNGEE. J was trimmed by 0 bases and V by 3 bases; bases with no gene match: 6. DNA for the CDR3: TGTGCCAGCAGCGCCAATAGCGGGGGCGCGAACACCGGGGAGCTGTTTTTT. This sequence encodes CASSANSGGANTGELFF.

This clonotype was seen only once. The chain employs TRBV6-2 or TRBV6-3 and TRBJ1-5; 9 nucleotides line up with TRBD1. CDR1 is MNHEY, CDR2 SVGEGT, per germline. Germline trimming cut 6 bases from V and 6 bases from J; bases unmatched to any gene: 18. This CDR3 is 18 amino acids long. This chain's CDR3 is CASRSGTGWATVGQPQHF. In DNA, the CDR3 is TGTGCCAGCAGATCCGGGACAGGGTGGGCCACAGTCGGTCAGCCCCAGCATTTT.

There are a few counts of this clonotype. The CDR3 region has the DNA TGCGCCAGCACACCGGGACAGGGCCCCTACGAGCAGTACTTC. It is translated as CASTPGQGPYEQYF. The chain is built from TRBV4-3 and TRBJ2-7, with 9 nucleotides matching TRBD1. J lost 2 bases, V lost 7 bases, and 6 bases had no gene match. This CDR3 spans 14 amino acids. Germline V gives CDR1 LGHNA, CDR2 YSLEER.

The chain recombines TRBV29-1 with TRBJ1-1; TRBD1 aligns across 7 bases. Looked up from germline, CDR1 is SQVTM and CDR2 is ANQGSEA. J was trimmed by 4 bases and V by 7 bases; bases with no gene match: 3. This CDR3 has 11 residues. The CDR3 nucleotides read TGCAGCGGAGGGGGCTCCACTGAAGCTTTCTTT. Its translation: CSGGGSTEAFF.

The chain joins TRBV27 to TRBJ2-5; 11 bases line up with TRBD1. V lost 6 bases to trimming and J lost 1 base; unmatched junction nucleotides: 7. Germline loops: CDR1 MNHEY, CDR2 SMNVEV (reference sequence). CDR3 length equals 16 residues. The CDR3 region has the DNA TGTGCCAGCAGCCTAGGGACAGGGGGATCCCAAGAGACCCAGTACTTC. Translation gives CASSLGTGGSQETQYF.

The table lists this clonotype with a few counts. The V call is TRBV7-2, the J call TRBJ2-1, with D perhaps TRBD1 (6 bases). CDR3 size: 12 residues. Trimming stripped 4 bases from V and 8 bases from J, with 9 bases between. The germline gives CDR1 SGHTA, CDR2 FQGNSA. The CDR3 region is CASSSTGHEQFF. The CDR3 nucleotides are TGTGCCAGCAGCTCCACAGGGCATGAGCAGTTCTTC.

This chain uses TRBV27 with TRBJ2-7, with D tentatively TRBD1 or TRBD2 (5 bases each). V shed 4 bases and J shed 2 bases, with 18 bases lying between them. The CDR3 is made up of 16 amino acids. Germline lookup yields CDR1 MNHEY and CDR2 SMNVEV (reference sequence). The chain's CDR3 is CASSSSTRAGTYEQYF. As DNA, the CDR3 is TGTGCCAGCAGTTCCAGTACGCGGGCAGGGACCTACGAGCAGTACTTC.

Only a few counts were recorded for this clonotype. The chain links TRBV27 to TRBJ1-2, with D uncertain. Trimming left V 6 bases short and J 4 bases short, with 15 bases between. The CDR3 runs to 14 residues. Germline CDR1 reads MNHEY; CDR2 reads SMNVEV (reference sequence). Here the CDR3 DNA reads TGTGCCAGCAGAGCGGACCGAACCCTCTATGGCTACACCTTC. Residues: CASRADRTLYGYTF.

In this sample, this clonotype turned up a few times. The chain combines TRBV6-2 or TRBV6-3 with TRBJ1-6; a weak D match, TRBD1 (6 bases). Germline CDR1 is MNHEY and CDR2 is SVGEGT. The CDR3 totals 14 residues. The germline V and J ends were trimmed by 2 bases and 7 bases, with 9 bases remaining between them. CDR3 in amino acids: CASSYGQRNSPLHF. The CDR3 DNA reads TGTGCCAGCAGTTACGGACAGCGAAATTCACCCCTCCACTTT.

The J gene is TRBJ1-1, the V gene TRBV19; TRBD1 matches at 8 bases. Germline CDR1 LNHDA, CDR2 SQIVND (reference sequence). Losses at the gene ends were 3 bases for V and 0 bases for J; bases not matched to a gene: 3. The CDR3 extends over 15 amino acids. The CDR3 protein is CASSMKGQVNTEAFF. For the CDR3, the DNA is TGTGCCAGTAGTATGAAGGGACAGGTGAACACTGAAGCTTTCTTT.

The V gene is TRBV11-2, the J gene TRBJ2-2; D gene uncertain. The V end was cut by 5 bases, the J end by 1 base, with 11 bases between. CDR1 is SGHAT, CDR2 FQNNGV, per germline. This CDR3 comprises 15 residues. This chain's CDR3 is CASSPPDENTGELFF. CDR3 bases: TGTGCCAGCAGCCCACCGGACGAGAACACCGGGGAGCTGTTTTTT.